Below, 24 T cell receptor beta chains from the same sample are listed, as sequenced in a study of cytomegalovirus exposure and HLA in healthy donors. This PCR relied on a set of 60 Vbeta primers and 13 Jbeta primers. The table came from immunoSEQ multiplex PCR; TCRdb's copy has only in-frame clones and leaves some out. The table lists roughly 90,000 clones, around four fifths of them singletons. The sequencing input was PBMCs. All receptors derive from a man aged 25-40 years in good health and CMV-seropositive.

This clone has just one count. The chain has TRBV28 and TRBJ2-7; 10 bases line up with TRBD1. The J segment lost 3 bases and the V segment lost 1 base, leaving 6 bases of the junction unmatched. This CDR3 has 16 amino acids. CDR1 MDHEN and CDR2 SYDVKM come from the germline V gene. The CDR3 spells CASSLSPGDRGYEQYF. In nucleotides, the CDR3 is TGTGCCAGCAGTTTATCCCCTGGGGACAGGGGCTACGAGCAGTACTTC.

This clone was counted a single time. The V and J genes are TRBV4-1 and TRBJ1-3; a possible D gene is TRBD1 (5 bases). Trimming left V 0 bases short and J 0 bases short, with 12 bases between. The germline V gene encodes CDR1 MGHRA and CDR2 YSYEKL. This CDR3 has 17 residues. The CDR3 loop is CASSQDPKGHSGNTIYF. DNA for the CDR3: TGCGCCAGCAGCCAAGATCCTAAGGGGCACTCTGGAAACACCATATATTTT.

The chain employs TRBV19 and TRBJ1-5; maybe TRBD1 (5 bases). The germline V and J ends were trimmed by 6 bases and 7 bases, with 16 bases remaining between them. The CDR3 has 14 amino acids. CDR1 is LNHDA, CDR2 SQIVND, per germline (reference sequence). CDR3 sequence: CASSDSQVRQPQHF. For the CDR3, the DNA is TGTGCCAGTAGCGACTCACAGGTGAGGCAGCCCCAGCATTTT.

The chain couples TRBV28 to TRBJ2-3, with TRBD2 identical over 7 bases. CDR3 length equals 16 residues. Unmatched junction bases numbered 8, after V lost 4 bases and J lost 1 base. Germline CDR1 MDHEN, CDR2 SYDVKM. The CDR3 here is CASSSTWTRGTDTQYF. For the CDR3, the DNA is TGTGCCAGCAGTTCCACCTGGACTAGGGGCACAGATACGCAGTATTTT.

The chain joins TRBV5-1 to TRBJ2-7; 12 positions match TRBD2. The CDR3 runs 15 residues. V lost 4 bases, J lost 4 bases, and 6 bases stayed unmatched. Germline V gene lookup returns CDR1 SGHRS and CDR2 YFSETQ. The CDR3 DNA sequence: TGCGCCAGCAGCGAACTAGCGGGAGGTGCGTACGAGCAGTACTTC. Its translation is CASSELAGGAYEQYF.

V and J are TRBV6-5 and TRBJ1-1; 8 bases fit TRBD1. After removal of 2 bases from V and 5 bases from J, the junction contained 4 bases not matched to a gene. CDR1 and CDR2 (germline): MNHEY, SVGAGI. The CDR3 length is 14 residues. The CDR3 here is CASSYKGQVTEAFF. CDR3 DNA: TGTGCCAGCAGTTACAAGGGACAGGTGACTGAAGCTTTCTTT.

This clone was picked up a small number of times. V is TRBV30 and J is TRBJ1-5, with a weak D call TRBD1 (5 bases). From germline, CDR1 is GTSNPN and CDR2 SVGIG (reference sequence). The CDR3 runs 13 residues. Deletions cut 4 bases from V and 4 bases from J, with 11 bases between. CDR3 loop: CAWTKGQNQPQHF. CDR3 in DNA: TGTGCCTGGACGAAGGGGCAGAATCAGCCCCAGCATTTT.

In DNA, the CDR3 is TGCGCCAGCAGCTTGAACAGTGAGGGAAACACCATATATTTT. The encoded protein is CASSLNSEGNTIYF. The chain uses TRBV5-1 and TRBJ1-3; D unclear. Germline assignment: CDR1 SGHRS and CDR2 YFSETQ. V lost 1 base to trimming and J lost 4 bases, with 9 bases between them. The CDR3 has 14 amino acids.

As DNA, the CDR3 is TGTGCCAGCAGTTCGGTCGCGAATTCACCCCTCCACTTT. Translation gives CASSSVANSPLHF. This chain connects TRBV27 to TRBJ1-6; D remains ambiguous. V was shortened by 4 bases and J by 7 bases, with 8 bases between the two germline ends. This CDR3 has 13 residues. CDR1 and CDR2 (germline): MNHEY, SMNVEV (reference sequence).

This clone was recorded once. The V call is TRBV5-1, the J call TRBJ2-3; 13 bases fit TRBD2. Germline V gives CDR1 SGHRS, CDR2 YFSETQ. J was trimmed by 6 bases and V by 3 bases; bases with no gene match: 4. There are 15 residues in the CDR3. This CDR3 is CASSSGTSGTDTQYF. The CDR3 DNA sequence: TGCGCCAGCAGCTCGGGGACTAGCGGGACGGATACGCAGTATTTT.

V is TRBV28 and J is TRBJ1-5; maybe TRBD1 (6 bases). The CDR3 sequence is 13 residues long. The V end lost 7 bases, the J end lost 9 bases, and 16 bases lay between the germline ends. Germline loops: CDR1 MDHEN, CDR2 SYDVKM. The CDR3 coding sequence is TGTGCCAGCACCTCGGACAGCGTCCGGCCCCAGCATTTT. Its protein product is CASTSDSVRPQHF.

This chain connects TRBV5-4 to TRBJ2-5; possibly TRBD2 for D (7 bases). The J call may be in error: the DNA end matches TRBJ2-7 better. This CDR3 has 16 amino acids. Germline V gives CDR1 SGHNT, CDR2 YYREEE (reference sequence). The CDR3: CASTYGGPHSSYEQYF. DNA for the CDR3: TGTGCCAGCACCTACGGGGGGCCCCACTCTTCCTACGAGCAGTACTTC.

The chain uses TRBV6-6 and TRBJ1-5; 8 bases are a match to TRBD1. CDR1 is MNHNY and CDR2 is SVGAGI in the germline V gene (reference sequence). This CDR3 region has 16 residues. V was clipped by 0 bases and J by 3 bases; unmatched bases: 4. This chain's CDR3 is CASSYSVTGANQPQHF. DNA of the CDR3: TGTGCCAGCAGTTACTCAGTGACAGGGGCCAATCAGCCCCAGCATTTT.

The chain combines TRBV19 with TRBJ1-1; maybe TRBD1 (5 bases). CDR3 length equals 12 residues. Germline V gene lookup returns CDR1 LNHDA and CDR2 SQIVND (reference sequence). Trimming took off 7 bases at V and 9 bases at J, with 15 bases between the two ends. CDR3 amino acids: CASTPQQGKAFF. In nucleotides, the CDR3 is TGTGCCAGTACCCCCCAGCAGGGTAAAGCTTTCTTT.

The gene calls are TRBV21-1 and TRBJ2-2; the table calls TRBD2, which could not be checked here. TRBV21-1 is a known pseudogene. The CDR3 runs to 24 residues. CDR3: CASSNSLQKCWERRLAAYTGELFF. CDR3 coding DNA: TGTGCCAGCAGCAATTCCCTCCAGAAATGTTGGGAAAGGCGGCTAGCGGCATACACCGGGGAGCTGTTTTTT.

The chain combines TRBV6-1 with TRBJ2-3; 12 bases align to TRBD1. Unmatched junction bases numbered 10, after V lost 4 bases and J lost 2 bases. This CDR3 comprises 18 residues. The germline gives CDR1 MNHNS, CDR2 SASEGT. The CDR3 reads CASSGRLGTGGFTDTQYF. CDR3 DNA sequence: TGTGCCAGCAGTGGCCGTTTGGGGACAGGGGGCTTCACAGATACGCAGTATTTT.

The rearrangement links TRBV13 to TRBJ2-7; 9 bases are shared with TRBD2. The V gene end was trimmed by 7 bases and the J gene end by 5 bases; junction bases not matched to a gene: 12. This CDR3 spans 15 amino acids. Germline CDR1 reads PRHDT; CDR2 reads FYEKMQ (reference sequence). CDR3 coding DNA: TGTGCCAGCACCGGGCGGGAGGGCCCGTTGAACGAGCAGTACTTC. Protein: CASTGREGPLNEQYF.

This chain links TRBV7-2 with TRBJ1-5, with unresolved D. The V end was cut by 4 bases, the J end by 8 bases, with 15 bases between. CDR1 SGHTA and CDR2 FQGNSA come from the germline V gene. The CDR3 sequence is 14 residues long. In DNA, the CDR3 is TGTGCCAGCAGCTCACGGGGAGGGTATGAGCCCCAGCATTTT. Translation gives CASSSRGGYEPQHF.

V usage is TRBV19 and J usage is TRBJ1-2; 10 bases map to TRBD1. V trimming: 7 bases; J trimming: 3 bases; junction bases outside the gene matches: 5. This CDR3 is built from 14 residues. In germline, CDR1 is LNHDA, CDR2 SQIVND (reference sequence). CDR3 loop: CASTLGQGDYGYTF. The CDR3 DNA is TGTGCCAGTACCCTCGGACAGGGGGACTATGGCTACACCTTC.

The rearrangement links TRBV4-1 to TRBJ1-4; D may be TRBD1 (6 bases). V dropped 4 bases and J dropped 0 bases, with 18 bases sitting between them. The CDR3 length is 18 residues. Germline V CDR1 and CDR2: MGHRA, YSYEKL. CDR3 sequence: CASSLGQSAFATNEKLFF. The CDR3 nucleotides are TGCGCCAGCAGCCTTGGACAGTCCGCCTTTGCAACTAATGAAAAACTGTTTTTT.

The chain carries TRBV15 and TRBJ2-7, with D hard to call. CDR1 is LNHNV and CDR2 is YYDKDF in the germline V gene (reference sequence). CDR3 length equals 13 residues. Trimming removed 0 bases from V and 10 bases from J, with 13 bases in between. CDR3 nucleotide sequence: TGTGCCACCAGCAGAGAGACTCAAGACCTCCAGTACTTC. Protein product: CATSRETQDLQYF.

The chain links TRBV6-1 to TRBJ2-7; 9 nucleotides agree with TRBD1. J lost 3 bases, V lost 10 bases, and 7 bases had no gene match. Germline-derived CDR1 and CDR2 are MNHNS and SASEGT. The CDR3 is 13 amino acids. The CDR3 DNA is TGTGCCAATTCACAGGGGGCCCGCTACGAGCAGTACTTC. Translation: CANSQGARYEQYF.

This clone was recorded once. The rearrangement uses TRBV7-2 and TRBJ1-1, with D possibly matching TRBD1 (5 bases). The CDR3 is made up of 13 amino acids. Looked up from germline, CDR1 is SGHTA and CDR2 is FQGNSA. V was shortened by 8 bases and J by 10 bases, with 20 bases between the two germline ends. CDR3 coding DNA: TGTGCCAGCGCCTCCGGCCCCCTCAGGGCAGCTTTCTTT. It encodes CASASGPLRAAFF.

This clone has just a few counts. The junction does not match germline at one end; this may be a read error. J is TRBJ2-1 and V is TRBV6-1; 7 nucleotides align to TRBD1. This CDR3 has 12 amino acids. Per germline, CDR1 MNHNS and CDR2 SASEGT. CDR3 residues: CASCDRDNEQFF. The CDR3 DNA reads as TGTGCCAGCTGTGACAGGGACAATGAGCAGTTCTTC.